These T cell receptor beta chains were read from a single sample in a study of OX40 agonist ivuxolimab in advanced cancers. Sequencing was performed with immunoSEQ multiplex PCR; in TCRdb, only in-frame clones are kept and a portion is missing. The sample consists of 87,000 or so clones, roughly 88% of them appearing once. This specimen was CD4+ or CD8+ T cells sorted from blood, taken in a trial of the OX40 agonist ivuxolimab. The origin of the receptors is an adult with an advanced solid tumor such as melanoma, head and neck, liver or kidney cancer. Both conserved end residues are part of each CDR3.

v_gene	j_gene	CDR3aa
TRBV11-2	TRBJ1-1	CASSLATLLTGRGEAFF
TRBV5-1	TRBJ2-5	CASRDSEETQYF
TRBV28	TRBJ2-2	CASGIPNTGELFF
TRBV5-1	TRBJ2-1	CASSMEGEQFF
TRBV6-1	TRBJ2-7	CASRDRGISYEQYF
TRBV6-6	TRBJ2-2	CASSDTGELFF
TRBV7-9	TRBJ2-2	CASSFNHYTGELFF
TRBV2	TRBJ1-5	CASSRGQLSNQPQHF
TRBV15	.	CATSARGEVYEQYF
TRBV6-6	TRBJ2-4	CASSYTGPNIQYF
TRBV9	TRBJ2-3	CASSVSYPPARDTQYF
TRBV7-9	TRBJ2-1	CASSLEQIEQFF
TRBV9	TRBJ2-1	CASSLTRLAGTPYNEQFF
TRBV6-1	TRBJ2-4	CASSEAGNIQYF
TRBV19	TRBJ2-7	CASSIGRASYEQYF
TRBV19	TRBJ2-7	CASSTFRQGSYEQYF
TRBV6-6	TRBJ2-7	CASAESAEQYF
TRBV11-2	TRBJ2-2	CATGGVYWSASRPTGELFF
TRBV7-2	TRBJ2-7	CASSTRMRDYSEQYF
TRBV28	TRBJ1-3	CASSSGKNTIYF
TRBV14	TRBJ1-2	CASSQDNRGGYGYTF
TRBV6-5	TRBJ2-1	CASSLSGIPSNEQFF